Given below is one T cell receptor beta chain in context. Its antigen is undetermined. TCRdb independently ran MiXCR on the 5' RACE reads; one entry per CDR3 protein. The sample lists under 850,000 distinct CDR3 sequences, over 15% occurring once. Germline-derived CDR1 and CDR2 are LNHNV and YYDKDF (reference sequence). The length of the CDR3 is 15 residues. V was clipped by 4 bases and J by 7 bases; unmatched bases: 5. The sample originates from a study of CD8 T cells in ankylosing spondylitis. Study-level results: Within ankylosing spondylitis blood, a TCR beta motif made up of fewer than ten highly homologous variants appeared to be characteristic.

The sample was blood, either unsorted or a sorted T cell fraction (not recorded which). The receptor was isolated from a male donor with ankylosing spondylitis. This rearrangement joins TRBV15 to TRBJ2-5, with 14 bases aligning to TRBD2. This chain's CDR3 is CATSTPGTSGGTQYF. The DNA for the CDR3 is TGTGCCACCAGCACCCCGGGGACTAGCGGGGGGACCCAGTACTTC. Complete variable domain (other parts from reference TRBV15 and TRBJ2-5): DAMVIQNPRYQVTQFGKPVTLSCSQTLNHNVMYWYQQKSSQAPKLLFHYYDKDFNNEADTPDNFQSRRPNTSFCFLDIRSPGLGDTAMYLCATSTPGTSGGTQYFGPGTRLLVL.